Below are 26 T cell receptor beta chains sequenced from a single sample in a study of cytomegalovirus exposure and HLA in healthy donors. Amplification used 60 Vbeta primers and 13 Jbeta primers. Data came from immunoSEQ multiplex PCR; TCRdb stores just in-frame clones and leaves some out. The sample includes 99,000 or so clones, more than 70% of them seen just once. Sequencing used PBMCs. Every receptor here comes from a man younger than 45 in good health and CMV-seronegative.

The rearrangement joins TRBV5-1 to TRBJ2-1, with D possibly being TRBD1 (5 bases). V dropped 4 bases and J dropped 2 bases, with 13 bases sitting between them. Germline V lookup: CDR1 SGHRS, CDR2 YFSETQ. This CDR3 spans 15 amino acids. CDR3: CASSQGSSTYNEQFF. The DNA of the CDR3 is TGCGCCAGCAGCCAGGGATCCTCCACCTACAATGAGCAGTTCTTC.

The chain has TRBV19 and TRBJ2-2, with 8 bases that match TRBD1. The CDR3 totals 14 residues. Trimming cost V 6 bases and J 3 bases; bases outside gene matches: 3. Germline CDR1 LNHDA, CDR2 SQIVND (reference sequence). CDR3 in DNA: TGTGCCAGTAGGAACAGGGGGGACACCGGGGAGCTGTTTTTT. Encoded protein: CASRNRGDTGELFF.

V and J are TRBV29-1 and TRBJ1-2, with 10 bases lining up with TRBD1. The J segment lost 6 bases and the V segment lost 7 bases, leaving 5 bases of the junction unmatched. The V gene's germline CDR1 is SQVTM and CDR2 ANQGSEA. The CDR3 extends over 12 amino acids. This CDR3 reads CSASTGGDGYTF. CDR3 nucleotide sequence: TGCAGCGCCTCGACAGGGGGCGATGGCTACACCTTC.

V usage is TRBV7-8 and J usage is TRBJ2-1; TRBD2 aligns across 8 bases. The V segment lost 5 bases and the J segment 9 bases; nucleotides outside the gene matches: 12. CDR3 length: 15 amino acids. The germline V gene encodes CDR1 SGHVS and CDR2 FQNEAQ. The CDR3 spells CASSRGLALGGEQFF. CDR3 nucleotide sequence: TGTGCCAGCAGCCGCGGACTAGCTTTAGGCGGTGAGCAGTTCTTC.

The chain combines TRBV7-8 with TRBJ2-7, with D possibly being TRBD1 (6 bases). Germline V gene data show CDR1 as SGHVS and CDR2 as FQNEAQ. CDR3 length: 15 amino acids. V was cut by 2 bases and J by 6 bases, with 17 bases left in between. The CDR3 sequence: CASSLRDKDNSEQYF. DNA of the CDR3: TGTGCCAGCAGCTTAAGGGACAAGGACAACTCCGAGCAGTACTTC.

CDR3: CASSAGTPNNEQFF. The CDR3 nucleotides read TGCGCCAGCAGTGCCGGGACACCTAATAATGAGCAGTTCTTC. The chain combines TRBV10-1 with TRBJ2-1; a weak D match, TRBD1 (6 bases). The V and J ends lost 4 bases and 7 bases respectively, with 14 bases between them. The CDR3 sequence is 14 residues long. Germline V gene sequence: CDR1 WNHNN, CDR2 SYGVQD (reference sequence).

The rearrangement links TRBV19 to TRBJ1-5; the match to TRBD1 covers 9 bases. J lost 6 bases, V lost 8 bases, and 5 bases had no gene match. Germline CDR1 LNHDA, CDR2 SQIVND (reference sequence). CDR3 length: 13 residues. The CDR3 DNA sequence: TGTGCCAGTTCCGGGACAGGGACTCAGCCCCAGCATTTT. Translated, it gives CASSGTGTQPQHF.

The rearrangement joins TRBV7-8 to TRBJ1-1; D might be TRBD1 (6 bases). The CDR3 sequence is 16 residues long. Germline V CDR1 and CDR2: SGHVS, FQNEAQ. Trimming removed 2 bases from V and 4 bases from J, with 17 bases in between. The CDR3 protein is CASSLSFGGSGTEAFF. The CDR3 DNA follows: TGTGCCAGCAGCTTAAGCTTTGGGGGCTCGGGCACTGAAGCTTTCTTT.

The chain recombines TRBV27 with TRBJ1-5; D remains unclear. Deletions cut 4 bases from V and 11 bases from J, with 18 bases between. Germline assignment: CDR1 MNHEY and CDR2 SMNVEV (reference sequence). The CDR3 has 14 amino acids. The chain's CDR3 is CASSSSDLVGAQHF. The CDR3 bases are TGTGCCAGCAGTTCCTCCGATCTAGTTGGAGCCCAGCATTTT.

V usage is TRBV4-2 and J usage is TRBJ2-5; 9 bases line up with TRBD2. Trimming at V came to 0 bases and at J to 2 bases, leaving 1 base not matched to a gene. There are 15 residues in the CDR3. Germline lookup yields CDR1 LGHNA and CDR2 YNFKEQ. The CDR3 region has the DNA TGTGCCAGCAGCCAAGACCTAGCGGGACAAGAGACCCAGTACTTC. The encoded protein is CASSQDLAGQETQYF.

This clone was observed a handful of times. The chain uses TRBV5-5 and TRBJ1-5, with unresolved D. The CDR3 covers 13 residues. The ends were cut back, 2 bases at V and 6 bases at J, with 9 bases in the middle. The V gene's germline CDR1 is SGHKS and CDR2 YYEKEE (reference sequence). The CDR3: CASSFSSGQPQHF. As DNA, the CDR3 is TGTGCCAGCAGCTTTTCTTCGGGTCAGCCCCAGCATTTT.

The rearrangement uses TRBV4-1 and TRBJ2-1, with D possibly TRBD1 on 7 matching bases. CDR1 is MGHRA and CDR2 is YSYEKL in the germline V gene. The CDR3 runs to 19 residues. Trimming left V 0 bases short and J 0 bases short, with 18 bases between. The DNA of the CDR3 is TGCGCCAGCAGCCAAGATATCAGGGGGGCTTCCAGCTCCTACAATGAGCAGTTCTTC. Residues: CASSQDIRGASSSYNEQFF.

The CDR3 DNA reads TGTGCCAGCAGCTTTGCAGGGGGGATGAAGACCCAGTACTTC. The encoded protein is CASSFAGGMKTQYF. This chain connects TRBV13 to TRBJ2-5; possibly TRBD1 for D (7 bases). Germline CDR1 and CDR2: PRHDT and FYEKMQ (reference sequence). With 3 bases removed from V and 6 bases from J, the gap between germline ends came to 14 bases. The CDR3 runs to 14 residues.

The V gene is TRBV6-5, the J gene TRBJ2-2, with TRBD1 matching 9 bases. The junction had 0 bases not matched to a gene; V was cut back by 6 bases and J by 1 base. The CDR3 covers 14 residues. The germline gives CDR1 MNHEY, CDR2 SVGAGI. The CDR3 DNA reads TGTGCCAGCAGGGGACAGGGGAACACCGGGGAGCTGTTTTTT. It yields the protein CASRGQGNTGELFF.

The chain carries TRBV5-1 and TRBJ2-2; TRBD2 agrees at 8 bases. The CDR3 runs 15 residues. Germline CDR1 reads SGHRS; CDR2 reads YFSETQ. The trim removed 1 base at V and 6 bases at J, leaving 5 bases unmatched. The CDR3 protein is CASSLSGGLSGELFF. The DNA of the CDR3 is TGCGCCAGCAGCTTGTCGGGGGGGCTTTCCGGGGAGCTGTTTTTT. The full variable domain, with the rest looked up from reference TRBV5-1 and TRBJ2-2, is KAGVTQTPRYLIKTRGQQVTLSCSPISGHRSVSWYQQTPGQGLQFLFEYFSETQRNKGNFPGRFSGRQFSNSRSEMNVSTLELGDSALYLCASSLSGGLSGELFFGEGSRLTVL.

This clone was detected only once. This chain joins TRBV19 and TRBJ2-7; D possibly corresponds to TRBD1 (6 bases). The V end lost 4 bases, the J end lost 3 bases, and 16 bases lay between the germline ends. The V gene's germline CDR1 is LNHDA and CDR2 SQIVND (reference sequence). CDR3 length: 15 amino acids. The CDR3 sequence: CASSNRVREGYEQYF. DNA for the CDR3: TGTGCCAGTAGTAACAGGGTAAGAGAGGGCTACGAGCAGTACTTC.

This sequence joins TRBV27 and TRBJ2-7; D might be TRBD1 (6 bases). CDR3 length: 12 residues. Deletions cut 2 bases from V and 5 bases from J, with 7 bases between. The V gene's germline CDR1 is MNHEY and CDR2 SMNVEV (reference sequence). In nucleotides, the CDR3 is TGTGCCAGCAGTTTAACAGGGAACGAGCAGTACTTC. It codes for CASSLTGNEQYF.

The chain links TRBV6-1 to TRBJ1-3, with D tentatively TRBD1 (6 bases). The CDR3 runs 16 residues. Per the germline V gene, CDR1 is MNHNS and CDR2 is SASEGT. The V and J ends lost 3 bases and 1 base respectively, with 13 bases between them. The CDR3 nucleotides are TGTGCCAGCAGTGAGGGATCCGGGACATCTGGAAACACCATATATTTT. As protein: CASSEGSGTSGNTIYF.

This rearrangement joins TRBV19 to TRBJ1-3; 11 positions match TRBD1. The J segment lost 0 bases and the V segment lost 8 bases, leaving 0 bases of the junction unmatched. The CDR3 loop spans 14 amino acids. Germline CDR1 and CDR2: LNHDA and SQIVND (reference sequence). In nucleotides, the CDR3 is TGTGCCAGTGGACAGGGGGCCTCTGGAAACACCATATATTTT. Its protein product is CASGQGASGNTIYF.

This chain uses TRBV4-3 with TRBJ2-7; perhaps TRBD1 as D (6 bases). The length of the CDR3 is 13 residues. The germline V and J ends were trimmed by 0 bases and 6 bases, with 9 bases remaining between them. Germline CDR1 and CDR2: LGHNA and YSLEER. This CDR3 is CASSQDLGAEQYF. The CDR3 DNA is TGCGCCAGCAGCCAAGATTTGGGGGCCGAGCAGTACTTC.

The chain employs TRBV18 and TRBJ1-1, with 7 bases that match TRBD1. This CDR3 has 13 residues. Germline values: CDR1 KGHSH, CDR2 LQKENI. Trimming took 3 bases from V and 7 from J; bases not matched to a gene: 5. CDR3 DNA sequence: TGTGCCAGCTCACCCTCCGGGACAGATGAAGCTTTCTTT. Translated: CASSPSGTDEAFF.

The chain joins TRBV27 to TRBJ2-7; possible D gene TRBD1, 6 bases. The CDR3 is 15 residues long. The V end was cut by 5 bases, the J end by 0 bases, with 14 bases between. From germline, CDR1 is MNHEY and CDR2 SMNVEV (reference sequence). This CDR3 is CASSPRGQYSYEQYF. CDR3 bases: TGTGCCAGCAGTCCACGAGGACAGTACTCCTACGAGCAGTACTTC.

V is TRBV11-2 and J is TRBJ1-4; no clear D gene. This CDR3 comprises 15 residues. Germline V gene data show CDR1 as SGHAT and CDR2 as FQNNGV. Deletions cut 2 bases from V and 4 bases from J, with 11 bases between. CDR3 region: CASSLNGQYNEKLFF. CDR3 DNA sequence: TGTGCCAGCAGCTTAAATGGGCAGTATAATGAAAAACTGTTTTTT.

The chain carries TRBV15 and TRBJ2-7, with 7 nucleotides matching TRBD1. The CDR3 length is 17 residues. V lost 0 bases, J lost 3 bases, and 11 bases stayed unmatched. The germline V gene encodes CDR1 LNHNV and CDR2 YYDKDF (reference sequence). In DNA form, the CDR3 reads TGTGCCACCAGCAGAGAACTAACAGGGGACGTTTTCTACGAGCAGTACTTC. It is translated as CATSRELTGDVFYEQYF.

This rearrangement joins TRBV4-2 to TRBJ2-5; 9 nucleotides align to TRBD1. Germline values: CDR1 LGHNA, CDR2 YNFKEQ. The trim removed 2 bases at V and 2 bases at J, leaving 9 bases unmatched. The CDR3 contains 17 residues. The CDR3 loop is CASSQKGTGNQQETQYF. CDR3 bases: TGTGCCAGCAGCCAAAAGGGGACAGGGAACCAACAAGAGACCCAGTACTTC.

This rearrangement joins TRBV7-2 to TRBJ1-2, with D unresolved. The ends were cut back, 2 bases at V and 7 bases at J, with 17 bases in the middle. This CDR3 region has 15 residues. Germline loops: CDR1 SGHTA, CDR2 FQGNSA. The CDR3 spells CASSLSRGVSSGYTF. The DNA for the CDR3 is TGTGCCAGCAGCTTAAGTCGGGGAGTTAGTTCTGGCTACACCTTC.